These 19 T cell receptor beta chains were sequenced from one sample in a study of blood T cell repertoires in COVID-19. Only in-frame clones appear in the TCRdb table, and some are missing; sequencing was by immunoSEQ multiplex PCR. The table shows 200,000 to 250,000 clones, with 85% to 90% occurring only once. The sequenced sample consisted of peripheral blood. The receptor set was obtained from a man aged 50-60 years with acute or convalescent COVID-19.

J is TRBJ2-1 and V is TRBV30; 12 bases are a match to TRBD2. This CDR3 has 14 residues. The germline V gene encodes CDR1 GTSNPN and CDR2 SVGIG (reference sequence). J gave up 14 bases and V 0 bases, and 8 bases lay outside the gene matches. The CDR3 sequence: CAWSVGLAGGMEFF. The CDR3 bases are TGTGCCTGGAGTGTAGGGCTAGCGGGGGGGATGGAGTTCTTC.

The V gene is TRBV5-6, the J gene TRBJ2-1; 10 bases map to TRBD2. Unmatched junction bases numbered 5, after V lost 4 bases and J lost 4 bases. This CDR3 region has 15 residues. Germline V gene data show CDR1 as SGHDT and CDR2 as YYEEEE. CDR3 in DNA: TGTGCCAGCAGCCTAGCGGGGGCCCCTTACAATGAGCAGTTCTTC. The encoded protein is CASSLAGAPYNEQFF.

The rearrangement links TRBV4-1 to TRBJ2-2, with D possibly being TRBD1 (5 bases). The length of the CDR3 is 14 residues. Trimming left V 4 bases short and J 6 bases short, with 12 bases between. Germline CDR1 reads MGHRA; CDR2 reads YSYEKL. The CDR3 coding sequence is TGCGCCAGCAGCCTTACGATCAGGGCCGGGGAGCTGTTTTTT. Its translation: CASSLTIRAGELFF.

The J gene is TRBJ2-7, the V gene TRBV5-8, with 7 bases lining up with TRBD1. The CDR3 is 16 amino acids. Germline CDR1 is SGHTS and CDR2 is YDEGEE. The J segment lost 0 bases and the V segment lost 4 bases, leaving 10 bases of the junction unmatched. The CDR3 loop reads CASSQYRGYSSYEQYF. CDR3 in DNA: TGTGCCAGCAGCCAATACAGGGGCTACAGCTCCTACGAGCAGTACTTC.

The chain uses TRBV29-1 and TRBJ1-1, with D possibly matching TRBD1 (5 bases). V lost 7 bases and J 1 base, leaving 10 bases between the germline ends. Germline CDR1 and CDR2: SQVTM and ANQGSEA. The CDR3 is made up of 12 amino acids. CDR3 amino acids: CSATQGNTEAFF. CDR3 bases: TGCAGCGCTACTCAGGGGAACACTGAAGCTTTCTTT.

The CDR3 here is CASSPTTVFSTEAFF. For the CDR3, the DNA is TGTGCCAGCAGCCCCACGACAGTATTTTCTACTGAAGCTTTCTTT. The chain is built from TRBV9 and TRBJ1-1, with D perhaps matching TRBD1 (5 bases). Germline assignment: CDR1 SGDLS and CDR2 YYNGEE. V was pared by 4 bases and J by 5 bases, with 18 bases between. This CDR3 region has 15 residues.

The rearrangement uses TRBV5-6 and TRBJ2-2, with D perhaps matching TRBD2 (5 bases). The germline gives CDR1 SGHDT, CDR2 YYEEEE. Trimming removed 5 bases from V and 6 bases from J, with 5 bases in between. The CDR3 length is 11 residues. The CDR3 region is CASRGAGELFF. CDR3 in DNA: TGTGCCAGCAGGGGAGCCGGGGAGCTGTTTTTT. Based on the CDR3 plus reference TRBV5-6 and TRBJ2-2, the full variable domain is DAGVTQSPTHLIKTRGQQVTLRCSPKSGHDTVSWYQQALGQGPQFIFQYYEEEERQRGNFPDRFSGHQFPNYSSELNVNALLLGDSALYLCASRGAGELFFGEGSRLTVL.

The rearrangement uses TRBV6-5 and TRBJ2-2; maybe TRBD2 (5 bases). V shed 10 bases and J shed 8 bases, with 14 bases lying between them. CDR1 is MNHEY, CDR2 SVGAGI, per germline. This CDR3 contains 12 residues. CDR3 sequence: CAKRDAGGELFF. In DNA, the CDR3 is TGTGCCAAACGGGATGCCGGTGGGGAGCTGTTTTTT.

This clone appeared a single time. The rearrangement joins TRBV7-3 to TRBJ2-5; 8 bases are shared with TRBD2. The CDR3 totals 14 residues. The V gene's germline CDR1 is SGHTA and CDR2 FQGTGA. Unmatched junction bases numbered 7, after V lost 6 bases and J lost 4 bases. The CDR3 DNA follows: TGTGCCAGCAGTCGCGGGGGGCGTGGAGAGACCCAGTACTTC. The encoded protein is CASSRGGRGETQYF.

The chain is built from TRBV7-8 and TRBJ1-5; D not certain. The CDR3 runs 16 residues. Germline CDR1 SGHVS, CDR2 FQNEAQ. The V gene lost 1 base and the J gene lost 3 bases, with 13 bases spanning the gap. CDR3 sequence: CASSLVRWRANQPQHF. For the CDR3, the DNA is TGTGCCAGCAGCTTAGTTCGGTGGAGGGCCAATCAGCCCCAGCATTTT.

This clone was seen a few times. The V call is TRBV5-1, the J call TRBJ2-2, with D perhaps TRBD1 (6 bases). This CDR3 contains 15 residues. Per germline, CDR1 SGHRS and CDR2 YFSETQ. V was trimmed by 1 base and J by 1 base, leaving 8 bases between them. The CDR3 here is CASSLRGQNTGELFF. The CDR3 nucleotides are TGCGCCAGCAGCTTGAGGGGACAGAACACCGGGGAGCTGTTTTTT. Drawing the rest from reference TRBV5-1 and TRBJ2-2, the complete variable domain is KAGVTQTPRYLIKTRGQQVTLSCSPISGHRSVSWYQQTPGQGLQFLFEYFSETQRNKGNFPGRFSGRQFSNSRSEMNVSTLELGDSALYLCASSLRGQNTGELFFGEGSRLTVL.

The chain has TRBV7-9 and TRBJ1-4; D is unresolved. The CDR3 runs 12 residues. Trimming pared 2 bases from V and 11 bases from J, leaving 9 bases between. CDR1 SEHNR and CDR2 FQNEAQ come from the germline V gene (reference sequence). CDR3 in amino acids: CASSLRREKLFF. CDR3 in DNA: TGTGCCAGCAGCTTACGGAGGGAGAAACTGTTTTTT. Filled out from reference TRBV7-9 and TRBJ1-4, the complete variable domain reads DTGVSQNPRHKITKRGQNVTFRCDPISEHNRLYWYRQTLGQGPEFLTYFQNEAQLEKSRLLSDRFSAERPKGSFSTLEIQRTEQGDSAMYLCASSLRREKLFFGSGTQLSVL.

This sequence joins TRBV5-4 and TRBJ2-1, with 7 bases fitting TRBD1. The germline CDR1 and CDR2 sequences are SGHNT and YYREEE (reference sequence). The CDR3 runs to 15 residues. J was trimmed by 3 bases and V by 5 bases; bases with no gene match: 8. CDR3 amino acids: CASRPSGTDYNEQFF. CDR3 in DNA: TGTGCCAGCAGACCCTCTGGGACAGACTACAATGAGCAGTTCTTC.

V and J are TRBV2 and TRBJ1-4; the D gene is possibly TRBD1 (5 bases). CDR1 and CDR2 from the germline V gene are SNHLY and FYNNEI. The V end was cut by 9 bases, the J end by 6 bases, with 11 bases between. The CDR3 runs to 12 residues. CDR3 DNA sequence: TGTGCCAGTCAGGGTTCTCATGAAAAACTGTTTTTT. Translating gives CASQGSHEKLFF.

The chain is built from TRBV27 and TRBJ1-2, with 8 bases that match TRBD1. Germline V lookup: CDR1 MNHEY, CDR2 SMNVEV (reference sequence). The V and J ends lost 3 bases and 8 bases, in that order; junction bases with no gene match: 11. This CDR3 comprises 15 residues. CDR3: CASSFGQGSLQGYTF. The DNA of the CDR3 is TGTGCCAGCAGTTTCGGACAGGGATCCCTTCAGGGCTACACCTTC.

The chain joins TRBV27 to TRBJ1-5, with 8 bases that match TRBD1. Germline assignment: CDR1 MNHEY and CDR2 SMNVEV (reference sequence). The CDR3 length is 15 residues. Losses at the gene ends were 5 bases for V and 6 bases for J; bases not matched to a gene: 9. CDR3 protein: CASSRRGQGGQPQHF. CDR3 in DNA: TGTGCCAGCAGTCGCCGAGGACAGGGAGGTCAGCCCCAGCATTTT.

The J gene is TRBJ1-2, the V gene TRBV2; D ambiguous. Germline V gene sequence: CDR1 SNHLY, CDR2 FYNNEI. The CDR3 covers 12 residues. Trimming pared 7 bases from V and 1 base from J, leaving 7 bases between. In DNA form, the CDR3 reads TGTGCCAGCACCGAGGGTAACTATGGCTACACCTTC. Translating gives CASTEGNYGYTF. Together with reference TRBV2 and TRBJ1-2, the CDR3 gives the full variable domain: EPEVTQTPSHQVTQMGQEVILRCVPISNHLYFYWYRQILGQKVEFLVSFYNNEISEKSEIFDDQFSVERPDGSNFTLKIRSTKLEDSAMYFCASTEGNYGYTFGSGTRLTVV.

The chain links TRBV7-9 to TRBJ1-1; 7 positions agree with TRBD1. Germline CDR1 reads SEHNR; CDR2 reads FQNEAQ (reference sequence). After removal of 5 bases from V and 3 bases from J, the junction contained 3 bases not matched to a gene. The CDR3 extends over 13 amino acids. The CDR3 DNA sequence: TGTGCCAGCAGCCTGACAGGGTACACTGAAGCTTTCTTT. Translated, it gives CASSLTGYTEAFF.

This clone was found once. The V gene is TRBV27, the J gene TRBJ1-5; D gene ambiguous. V was trimmed by 3 bases and J by 2 bases, leaving 11 bases between them. Germline V gene data show CDR1 as MNHEY and CDR2 as SMNVEV (reference sequence). The CDR3 sequence is 15 residues long. The CDR3 DNA follows: TGTGCCAGCAGTTTCCTGCCGCGGGGCAATCAGCCCCAGCATTTT. Protein sequence: CASSFLPRGNQPQHF.